Shown below are 9 T cell receptor beta chains from a single sample sequenced in a study of low-dose radiotherapy and immunotherapy resistance in tumors. First-strand cDNA used TRAV- and TRBV-specific primers, covering alpha and beta chains. With a constant-region primer and a V-primer adapter, TCRs were subjected to 20 PCR cycles of amplification. TCRdb analysed the reads with MiXCR anew, one entry per CDR3 protein. The repertoire includes 12,000 to 15,000 distinct CDR3 sequences, roughly 70% of them detected once, and 4.5% to 6% sits in the top ten. These receptors came from a human donor with advanced metastatic prostate, ovarian, gallbladder or colorectal cancer (not recorded which). This table probably holds off-target reads from a library built for another chain.

The chain employs TRBV7-6 and TRBJ2-5, with D possibly being TRBD2 (6 bases). Germline values: CDR1 SGHVS, CDR2 FNYEAQ. V was trimmed by 2 bases and J by 2 bases, leaving 12 bases between them. This CDR3 has 15 amino acids. DNA of the CDR3: TGTGCCAGCAGCTTATGGGCTAGCGATCAAGAGACCCAGTACTTC. It yields the protein CASSLWASDQETQYF.

This chain uses TRBV6-1 with TRBJ2-3; D not certain. The CDR3 loop spans 15 amino acids. The V gene's germline CDR1 is MNHNS and CDR2 SASEGT. V lost 2 bases to trimming and J lost 2 bases, with 11 bases between them. The CDR3 DNA sequence: TGTGCCAGCAGTGAATCCTCCCTCTTCACAGATACGCAGTATTTT. It is translated as CASSESSLFTDTQYF.

The chain joins TRBV10-3 to TRBJ1-3; D is ambiguous. Germline CDR1 ENHRY, CDR2 SYGVKD. CDR3 size: 14 residues. V was cut by 5 bases and J by 0 bases, with 8 bases left in between. This CDR3 reads CAISFAGSGNTIYF. The DNA of the CDR3 is TGTGCCATCAGTTTCGCCGGCTCTGGAAACACCATATATTTT.

This chain uses TRBV6-6 with TRBJ2-2; D perhaps matches TRBD1 (6 bases). The germline CDR1 and CDR2 sequences are MNHNY and SVGAGI (reference sequence). Trimming took off 3 bases at V and 2 bases at J, with 13 bases between the two ends. The CDR3 totals 16 residues. As DNA, the CDR3 is TGTGCCAGCAGTTATTCTGGGGACATAAACACCGGGGAGCTGTTTTTT. Encoded protein: CASSYSGDINTGELFF.

The rearrangement links TRBV5-8 to TRBJ2-7; D perhaps matches TRBD1 (6 bases). Trimming removed 2 bases from V and 7 bases from J, with 22 bases in between. Germline CDR1 and CDR2: SGHTS and YDEGEE. This CDR3 region has 16 residues. The CDR3 region is CASSLAGRRGGEEQYF. CDR3 nucleotides: TGTGCCAGCAGCTTAGCCGGAAGAAGAGGGGGTGAGGAGCAGTACTTC.

The gene calls are TRBV20-1 and TRBJ2-3; D remains unclear. Trimming cost V 1 base and J 5 bases, with 10 bases left between them. Germline V lookup: CDR1 DFQATT, CDR2 SNEGSKA (reference sequence). The CDR3 spans 13 residues. The CDR3: CSARVQHIDTQYF. The CDR3 DNA reads TGCAGTGCTAGAGTACAGCATATAGATACGCAGTATTTT.

The V call is TRBV11-3, the J call TRBJ1-2, with TRBD1 identical over 8 bases. This CDR3 region has 13 residues. Trimming took 7 bases from V and 3 from J; bases not matched to a gene: 4. CDR1 SGHNT and CDR2 YENEEA come from the germline V gene. CDR3 residues: CASNSTGDYGYTF. The DNA of the CDR3 is TGTGCCAGCAACTCGACAGGGGACTATGGCTACACCTTC.

J is TRBJ2-7 and V is TRBV5-8; 10 nucleotides match TRBD2. V trimming: 6 bases; J trimming: 5 bases; junction bases outside the gene matches: 17. The CDR3 sequence is 17 residues long. CDR1 is SGHTS, CDR2 YDEGEE, per germline. CDR3 DNA sequence: TGTGCCAGCACCGGGGGTAGCGGGGGGACCGGATTCGACGAGCAGTACTTC. Amino acids: CASTGGSGGTGFDEQYF.

This clonotype was recorded a few times. The J gene is TRBJ2-1, the V gene TRBV12-3 or TRBV12-4; D is possibly TRBD1 or TRBD2 (5 bases each). V lost 2 bases and J 3 bases, leaving 8 bases between the germline ends. There are 14 residues in the CDR3. The CDR3 loop reads CASSLSGRYNEQFF. The CDR3 DNA follows: TGTGCCAGCAGTTTATCGGGGCGCTACAATGAGCAGTTCTTC.